This passage covers 14 T cell receptor beta chains from one sample sequenced in a study of shared clonotypes between healthy human individuals (TCRdb year 2020). Library generation was performed with the immunoSEQ multiplex PCR assay. The immuneACCESS repertoire file appears here via TCRdb, limited to in-frame rearrangements. These files lack a portion of the clones; in checked studies, under half of the deficit traces to unresolved V genes, and the cause of the others is not known. A total of approximately 1.5 million clones appear in this sample, around 98% of them only once. The ten top clones hold roughly 0.42% of the sample. Sequencing input: naive CD4+ T cells sorted from blood. Reading the label with the study, this specimen's cell subset or site is: CD45RA+ positively selected. These receptors all come from a man aged 30-40 years in good health.

As to this clone: It is unclear where the CDR3 begins or ends on the DNA, so no DNA is shown, and the CDR3 is as TCRdb lists it. J is TRBJ2-7 and V is TRBV28; the table's D call, TRBD1, has no DNA check behind it. The germline V gene has CDR1 MDHEN and CDR2 SYDVKM. With termini counted, the CDR3 has 20 amino acids. CDR3 in amino acids: CASSSHYTFGQAQGPYEQYF.

V and J are TRBV5-5 and TRBJ2-3; 8 nucleotides align to TRBD1. Germline CDR1 is SGHKS and CDR2 is YYEKEE (reference sequence). Losses at the gene ends were 4 bases for V and 5 bases for J; bases not matched to a gene: 6. The CDR3 sequence is 14 residues long. CDR3 in amino acids: CASSLGQGKDTQYF. The CDR3 DNA follows: TGTGCCAGCAGCCTTGGACAGGGAAAAGATACGCAGTATTTT.

This clone was recorded once. V and J are TRBV7-2 and TRBJ2-3; possibly TRBD1 or TRBD2 for D (6 bases each). The germline gives CDR1 SGHTA, CDR2 FQGNSA. Trimming left V 3 bases short and J 1 base short, with 14 bases between. This CDR3 contains 16 residues. The CDR3 nucleotides read TGTGCCAGCAGCTTTTATAGGGGGGTAGGCACAGATACGCAGTATTTT. This codes for CASSFYRGVGTDTQYF. Combining the CDR3 with reference TRBV7-2 and TRBJ2-3 gives the whole variable domain GAGVSQSPSNKVTEKGKDVELRCDPISGHTALYWYRQSLGQGLEFLIYFQGNSAPDKSGLPSDRFSAERTGGSVSTLTIQRTQQEDSAVYLCASSFYRGVGTDTQYFGPGTRLTVL.

V usage is TRBV7-3 and J usage is TRBJ2-7; TRBD1 matches at 10 bases. CDR1 and CDR2 (germline): SGHTA, FQGTGA. V was clipped by 5 bases and J by 5 bases; unmatched bases: 6. The CDR3 length is 14 residues. The CDR3 reads CASSRTGGLNEQYF. CDR3 in DNA: TGTGCCAGCAGCCGGACAGGGGGTTTAAACGAGCAGTACTTC.

The gene calls are TRBV4-2 and TRBJ2-3, with 9 positions matching TRBD1. Per the germline V gene, CDR1 is LGHNA and CDR2 is YNFKEQ. Trimming at V came to 3 bases and at J to 3 bases, leaving 7 bases not matched to a gene. The CDR3 runs to 16 residues. CDR3 sequence: CASSQVGTGTTDTQYF. Written as DNA, the CDR3 is TGTGCCAGCAGCCAGGTAGGGACAGGGACGACAGATACGCAGTATTTT.

This rearrangement joins TRBV15 to TRBJ2-3; D not resolved. The CDR3 is made up of 14 amino acids. Trimming shortened V by 8 bases and J by 2 bases, and 14 bases separated the two germline ends. Germline V gene data show CDR1 as LNHNV and CDR2 as YYDKDF (reference sequence). The CDR3 loop is CATSLTGYTDTQYF. CDR3 DNA sequence: TGTGCCACCTCCTTGACGGGCTACACAGATACGCAGTATTTT.

The rearrangement uses TRBV7-3 and TRBJ1-2, with TRBD1 matching over 8 bases. The CDR3 is made up of 14 amino acids. V was pared by 5 bases and J by 0 bases, with 2 bases of the junction left unmatched. Germline V gene data show CDR1 as SGHTA and CDR2 as FQGTGA. CDR3 sequence (DNA): TGTGCCAGCAGCGGACAGGGCCCTAACTATGGCTACACCTTC. Protein product: CASSGQGPNYGYTF. The full variable domain, rest sourced from reference TRBV7-3 and TRBJ1-2, is GAGVSQTPSNKVTEKGKYVELRCDPISGHTALYWYRQSLGQGPEFLIYFQGTGAADDSGLPNDRFFAVRPEGSVSTLKIQRTERGDSAVYLCASSGQGPNYGYTFGSGTRLTVV.

This clone was picked up one time. The sample carries other DNA sequences with the same CDR3. This chain uses TRBV7-6 with TRBJ2-1, with 10 bases identical to TRBD2. The germline V gene has CDR1 SGHVS and CDR2 FNYEAQ. Trimming removed 0 bases from V and 0 bases from J; junction bases left unmatched: 2. CDR3 length: 17 amino acids. The CDR3 DNA reads TGTGCCAGCAGCTTAGCAGCGGGAGGGAGCTCCTACAATGAGCAGTTCTTC. Amino acid sequence: CASSLAAGGSSYNEQFF.

This clone was seen just once. This rearrangement joins TRBV5-1 to TRBJ2-5, with TRBD1 identical over 7 bases. The CDR3 is made up of 13 amino acids. The V and J ends lost 5 bases and 5 bases, in that order; junction bases with no gene match: 6. Germline V CDR1 and CDR2: SGHRS, YFSETQ. The DNA of the CDR3 is TGCGCCAGCAGACTACAGGGGTGGGAGACCCAGTACTTC. Translating gives CASRLQGWETQYF.

A note on this clone: Distinct nucleotide sequences in the sample also encode this CDR3. The V call is TRBV28, the J call TRBJ2-7; D is perhaps TRBD2 (5 bases). V shed 4 bases and J shed 0 bases, with 7 bases lying between them. CDR1 MDHEN and CDR2 SYDVKM come from the germline V gene. This CDR3 is 13 amino acids long. The CDR3 region is CASSSGSSYEQYF. The CDR3 DNA is TGTGCCAGCAGTTCGGGGAGCTCCTACGAGCAGTACTTC.

The chain joins TRBV30 to TRBJ1-2; TRBD1 is a possible D gene (5 bases). Trimming cost V 5 bases and J 2 bases, with 21 bases left between them. The CDR3 loop spans 16 amino acids. Germline V gene sequence: CDR1 GTSNPN, CDR2 SVGIG (reference sequence). The CDR3 sequence: CAWSNRVRGSNYGYTF. The CDR3 region has the DNA TGTGCCTGGTCTAATCGGGTTCGGGGCTCCAACTATGGCTACACCTTC. The full variable domain, completed using reference TRBV30 and TRBJ1-2, is SQTIHQWPATLVQPVGSPLSLECTVEGTSNPNLYWYRQAAGRGLQLLFYSVGIGQISSEVPQNLSASRPQDRQFILSSKKLLLSDSGFYLCAWSNRVRGSNYGYTFGSGTRLTVV.

The rearrangement joins TRBV29-1 to TRBJ2-1, with a tentative D call TRBD1 (6 bases). Germline CDR1 is SQVTM and CDR2 is ANQGSEA. With 1 base removed from V and 4 bases from J, the gap between germline ends came to 8 bases. The CDR3 has 13 residues. This CDR3 reads CSVEGGRYNEQFF. In DNA, the CDR3 is TGCAGCGTTGAAGGGGGGCGATACAATGAGCAGTTCTTC.

This clone has only one observation. This chain connects TRBV2 to TRBJ2-7; 9 bases line up with TRBD2. V shed 7 bases, J shed 0 bases, and the junction held 4 bases outside the gene matches. The CDR3 is 14 residues long. Per the germline V gene, CDR1 is SNHLY and CDR2 is FYNNEI. CDR3 amino acids: CASNIAGVSYEQYF. The CDR3, as DNA: TGTGCCAGCAATATAGCGGGGGTCTCCTACGAGCAGTACTTC.

The chain joins TRBV7-9 to TRBJ2-3; 8 bases line up with TRBD2. The junction had 8 bases not matched to a gene; V was cut back by 4 bases and J by 2 bases. The CDR3 has 16 residues. Germline V CDR1 and CDR2: SEHNR, FQNEAQ (reference sequence). In nucleotides, the CDR3 is TGTGCCAGCAGCTACCAAAAGACTAGCGCCACAGATACGCAGTATTTT. Translation: CASSYQKTSATDTQYF.